This T cell receptor beta chain is from a study of OX40 agonist ivuxolimab in advanced cancers. Study outcomes and limitations: By week 6 at 0.1 to 3.0 mg/kg, blood CD4+ and CD8+ T cells had expanded clonally.

The table came from immunoSEQ multiplex PCR; TCRdb's copy has only in-frame clones and leaves some out. The table includes about 98,000 clones, around 88% detected once. Notes on this clone: The antigen is unknown.

The sequencing used CD4+ or CD8+ T cells sorted from blood, collected in a trial of the OX40 agonist ivuxolimab. The clonotype originates from an adult with an advanced solid tumor such as melanoma, head and neck, liver or kidney cancer.

The CDR3 DNA sequence: TGTGCCAGCAGTGAAATTGGGCTCACTAATGAAAAACTGTTTTTT. This codes for CASSEIGLTNEKLFF. The chain carries TRBV2 and TRBJ1-4; D is unclear. The ends were cut back, 2 bases at V and 2 bases at J, with 9 bases in the middle. This CDR3 has 15 amino acids. Germline V gene sequence: CDR1 SNHLY, CDR2 FYNNEI.